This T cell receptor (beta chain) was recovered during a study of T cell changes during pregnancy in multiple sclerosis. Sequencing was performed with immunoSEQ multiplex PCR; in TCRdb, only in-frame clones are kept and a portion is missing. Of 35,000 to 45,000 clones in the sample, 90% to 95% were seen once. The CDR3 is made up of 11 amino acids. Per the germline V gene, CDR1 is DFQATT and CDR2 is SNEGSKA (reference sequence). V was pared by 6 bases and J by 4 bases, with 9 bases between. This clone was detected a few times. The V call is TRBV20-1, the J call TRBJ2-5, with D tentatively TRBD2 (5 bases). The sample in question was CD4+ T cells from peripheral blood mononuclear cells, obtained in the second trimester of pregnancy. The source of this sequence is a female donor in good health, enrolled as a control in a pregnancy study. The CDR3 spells CSAKLGETQYF. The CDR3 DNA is TGCAGTGCAAAACTAGGAGAGACCCAGTACTTC.